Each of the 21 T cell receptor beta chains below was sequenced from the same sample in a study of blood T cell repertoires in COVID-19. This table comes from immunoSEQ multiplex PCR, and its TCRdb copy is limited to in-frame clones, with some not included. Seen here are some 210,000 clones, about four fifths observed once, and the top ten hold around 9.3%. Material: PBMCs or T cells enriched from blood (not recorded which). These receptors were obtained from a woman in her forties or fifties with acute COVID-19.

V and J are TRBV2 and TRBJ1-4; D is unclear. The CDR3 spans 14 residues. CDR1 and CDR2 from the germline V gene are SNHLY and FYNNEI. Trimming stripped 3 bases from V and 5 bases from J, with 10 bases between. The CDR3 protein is CASSERRLNEKLFF. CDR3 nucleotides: TGTGCCAGCAGTGAGAGGCGCTTGAATGAAAAACTGTTTTTT.

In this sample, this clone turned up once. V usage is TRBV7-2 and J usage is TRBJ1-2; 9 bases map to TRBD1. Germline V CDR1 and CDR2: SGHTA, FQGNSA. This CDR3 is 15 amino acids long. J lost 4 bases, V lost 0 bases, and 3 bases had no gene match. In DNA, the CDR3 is TGTGCCAGCAGCTTAGCGCGGGGACAGGGCTATGGCTACACCTTC. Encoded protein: CASSLARGQGYGYTF.

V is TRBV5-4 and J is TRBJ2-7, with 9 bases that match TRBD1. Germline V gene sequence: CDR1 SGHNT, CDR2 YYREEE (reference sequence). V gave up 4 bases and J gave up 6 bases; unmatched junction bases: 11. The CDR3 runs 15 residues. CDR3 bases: TGTGCCAGCAGCGCAAGTACCGGGACAGGGCGCGAGCAGTACTTC. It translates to CASSASTGTGREQYF.

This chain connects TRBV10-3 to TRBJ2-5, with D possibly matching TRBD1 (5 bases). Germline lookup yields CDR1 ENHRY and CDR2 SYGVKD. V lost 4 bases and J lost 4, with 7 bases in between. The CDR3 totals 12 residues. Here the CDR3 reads CAISGQLETQYF. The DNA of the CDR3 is TGTGCCATCAGTGGACAGCTAGAGACCCAGTACTTC.

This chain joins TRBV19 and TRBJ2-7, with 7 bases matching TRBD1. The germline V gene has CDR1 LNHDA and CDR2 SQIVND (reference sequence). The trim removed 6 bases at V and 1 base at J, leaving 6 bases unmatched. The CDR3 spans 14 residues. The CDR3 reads CASSPDRVSYEQYF. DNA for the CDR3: TGTGCCAGTAGCCCCGACAGGGTGTCCTACGAGCAGTACTTC.

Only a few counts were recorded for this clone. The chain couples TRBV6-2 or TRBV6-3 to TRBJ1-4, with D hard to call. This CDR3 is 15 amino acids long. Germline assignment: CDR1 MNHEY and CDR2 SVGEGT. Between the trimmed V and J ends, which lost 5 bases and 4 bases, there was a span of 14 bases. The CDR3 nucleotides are TGTGCCAGCAGTCCCGGACGGCGGGGTAATGAAAAACTGTTTTTT. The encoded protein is CASSPGRRGNEKLFF.

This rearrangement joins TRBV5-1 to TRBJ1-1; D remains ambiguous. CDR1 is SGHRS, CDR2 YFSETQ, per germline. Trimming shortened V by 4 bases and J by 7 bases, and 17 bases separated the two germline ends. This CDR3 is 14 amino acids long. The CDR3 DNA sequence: TGCGCCAGCAGCCAAGTAGAGGGTTGGGGTGAAGCTTTCTTT. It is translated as CASSQVEGWGEAFF. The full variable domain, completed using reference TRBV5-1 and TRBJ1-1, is KAGVTQTPRYLIKTRGQQVTLSCSPISGHRSVSWYQQTPGQGLQFLFEYFSETQRNKGNFPGRFSGRQFSNSRSEMNVSTLELGDSALYLCASSQVEGWGEAFFGQGTRLTVV.

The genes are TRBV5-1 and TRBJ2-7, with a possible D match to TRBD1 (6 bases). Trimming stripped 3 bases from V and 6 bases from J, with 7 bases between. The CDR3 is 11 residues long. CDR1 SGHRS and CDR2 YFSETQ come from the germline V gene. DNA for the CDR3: TGCGCCAGCAGCTCAGGGGCCGAGCAGTACTTC. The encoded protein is CASSSGAEQYF.

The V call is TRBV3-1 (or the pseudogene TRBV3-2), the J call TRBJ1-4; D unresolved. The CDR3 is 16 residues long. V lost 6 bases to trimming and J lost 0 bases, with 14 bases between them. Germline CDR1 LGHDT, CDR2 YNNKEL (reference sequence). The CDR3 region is CASRQTRHTTNEKLFF. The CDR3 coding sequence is TGTGCCAGCAGACAAACCAGACACACAACTAATGAAAAACTGTTTTTT.

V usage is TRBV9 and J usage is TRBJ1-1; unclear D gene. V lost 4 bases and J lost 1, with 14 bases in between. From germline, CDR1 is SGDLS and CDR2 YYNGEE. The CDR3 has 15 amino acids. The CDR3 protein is CASSSHGAENTEAFF. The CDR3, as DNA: TGTGCCAGCAGCTCCCACGGTGCGGAGAACACTGAAGCTTTCTTT.

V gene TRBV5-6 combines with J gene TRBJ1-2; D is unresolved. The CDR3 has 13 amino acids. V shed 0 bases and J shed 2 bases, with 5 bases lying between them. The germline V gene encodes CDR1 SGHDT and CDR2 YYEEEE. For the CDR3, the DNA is TGTGCCAGCAGCTTGGGGAGAAACTATGGCTACACCTTC. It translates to CASSLGRNYGYTF. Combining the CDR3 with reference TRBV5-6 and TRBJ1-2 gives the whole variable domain DAGVTQSPTHLIKTRGQQVTLRCSPKSGHDTVSWYQQALGQGPQFIFQYYEEEERQRGNFPDRFSGHQFPNYSSELNVNALLLGDSALYLCASSLGRNYGYTFGSGTRLTVV.

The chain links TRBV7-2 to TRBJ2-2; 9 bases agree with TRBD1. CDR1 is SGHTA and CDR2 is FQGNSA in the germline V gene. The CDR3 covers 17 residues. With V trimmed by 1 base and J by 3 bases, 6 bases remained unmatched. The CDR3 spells CASSLVWGQGDTGELFF. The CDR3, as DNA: TGTGCCAGCAGCTTAGTATGGGGACAGGGCGACACCGGGGAGCTGTTTTTT.

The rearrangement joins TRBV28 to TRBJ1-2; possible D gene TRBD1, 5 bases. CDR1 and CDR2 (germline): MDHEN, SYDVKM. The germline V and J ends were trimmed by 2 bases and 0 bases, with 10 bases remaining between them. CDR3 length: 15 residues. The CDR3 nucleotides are TGTGCCAGCAGTTTAGCAGGGATCCCTAACTATGGCTACACCTTC. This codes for CASSLAGIPNYGYTF.

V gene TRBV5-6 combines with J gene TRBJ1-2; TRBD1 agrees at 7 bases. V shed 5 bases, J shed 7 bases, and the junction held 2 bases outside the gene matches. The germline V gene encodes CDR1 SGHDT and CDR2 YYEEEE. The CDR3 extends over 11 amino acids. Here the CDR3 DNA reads TGTGCCAGCAGACAGGGGCCTGGCTACACCTTC. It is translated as CASRQGPGYTF.

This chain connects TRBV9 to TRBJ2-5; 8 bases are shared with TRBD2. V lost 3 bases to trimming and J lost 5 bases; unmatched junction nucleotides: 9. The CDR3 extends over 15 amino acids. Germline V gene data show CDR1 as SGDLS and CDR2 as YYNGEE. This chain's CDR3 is CASSERGTRMETQYF. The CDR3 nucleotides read TGTGCCAGCAGCGAGAGGGGGACTAGGATGGAGACCCAGTACTTC.

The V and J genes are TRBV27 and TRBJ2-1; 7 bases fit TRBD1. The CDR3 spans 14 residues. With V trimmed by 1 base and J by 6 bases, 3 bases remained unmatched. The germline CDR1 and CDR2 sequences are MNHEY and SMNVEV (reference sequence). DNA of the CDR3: TGTGCCAGCAGTTTATGGGCAGGGGGCAATGAGCAGTTCTTC. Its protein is CASSLWAGGNEQFF.

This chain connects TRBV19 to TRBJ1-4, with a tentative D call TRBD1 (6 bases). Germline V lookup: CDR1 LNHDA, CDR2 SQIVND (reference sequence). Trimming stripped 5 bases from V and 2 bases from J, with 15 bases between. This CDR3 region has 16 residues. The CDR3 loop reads CASSPGQVRTNEKLFF. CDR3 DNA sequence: TGTGCCAGTAGTCCGGGACAAGTAAGGACTAATGAAAAACTGTTTTTT.

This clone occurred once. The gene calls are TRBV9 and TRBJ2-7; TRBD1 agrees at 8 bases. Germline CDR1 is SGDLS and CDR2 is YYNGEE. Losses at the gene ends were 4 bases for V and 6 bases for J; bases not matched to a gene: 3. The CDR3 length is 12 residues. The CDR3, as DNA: TGTGCCAGCAGCCTTGACAGGGGCGAGCAGTACTTC. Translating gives CASSLDRGEQYF.

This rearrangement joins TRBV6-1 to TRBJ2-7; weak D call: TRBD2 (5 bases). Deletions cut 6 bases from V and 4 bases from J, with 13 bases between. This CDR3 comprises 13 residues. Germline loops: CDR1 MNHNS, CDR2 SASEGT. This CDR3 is CASRLRGDYEQYF. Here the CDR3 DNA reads TGTGCCAGCAGGCTCCGGGGTGATTACGAGCAGTACTTC.

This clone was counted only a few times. The CDR3 sequence is CASSPGEGGMNYGYTF. The CDR3 region has the DNA TGTGCCAGCAGCCCCGGGGAGGGAGGGATGAACTATGGCTACACCTTC. The chain employs TRBV7-2 and TRBJ1-2; the D is unclear. Between the trimmed V and J ends, which lost 5 bases and 2 bases, there was a span of 18 bases. The CDR3 runs to 16 residues. The germline V gene has CDR1 SGHTA and CDR2 FQGNSA.

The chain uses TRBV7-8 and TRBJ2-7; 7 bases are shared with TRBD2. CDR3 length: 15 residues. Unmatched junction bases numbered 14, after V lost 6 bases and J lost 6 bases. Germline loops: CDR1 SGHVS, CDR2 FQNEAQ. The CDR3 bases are TGTGCCAGCAGAGGAGCGGCGGGAGTTCTGGTCGAGCAGTACTTC. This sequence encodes CASRGAAGVLVEQYF.